The T cell receptor beta chain described here comes from a study of beta chain features in type 1 diabetes. Study-wide points: Among patients with Type 1 diabetes, TCRB CDR3s were moderately but significantly shorter in every one of the four CD4+ subsets.

The CDR3 contains 9 residues. The germline V gene has CDR1 SQVTM and CDR2 ANQGSEA. The V end lost 8 bases, the J end lost 8 bases, and 9 bases lay between the germline ends. Since all of the isolated RNA was reverse transcribed, expressed TCRB transcripts were what got sequenced. Clones were read by immunoSEQ multiplex PCR, and TCRdb kept only the in-frame ones, dropping some. The table has 85,000 to 110,000 clones, roughly 28% seen once. This clone was seen a few times. Its antigen is unknown. This TCR was recovered from a woman aged 18-30 years with type 1 diabetes. The rearrangement joins TRBV29-1 to TRBJ1-1; a weak D match, TRBD1 (6 bases). Sequenced: central memory CD4+ T cells from blood. The CDR3 DNA is TGCAGCATAGACAGGGAAGCTTTCTTT. This codes for CSIDREAFF.